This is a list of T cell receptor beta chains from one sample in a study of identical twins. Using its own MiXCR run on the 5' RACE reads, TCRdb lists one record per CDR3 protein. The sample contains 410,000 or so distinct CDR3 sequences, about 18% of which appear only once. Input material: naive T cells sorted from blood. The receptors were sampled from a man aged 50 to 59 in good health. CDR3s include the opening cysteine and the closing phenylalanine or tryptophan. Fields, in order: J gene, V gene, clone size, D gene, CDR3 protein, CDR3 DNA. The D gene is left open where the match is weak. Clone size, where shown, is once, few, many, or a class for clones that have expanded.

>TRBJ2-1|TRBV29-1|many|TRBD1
CSVIDRGNEQFF
TGCAGCGTCATAGACAGGGGCAATGAGCAGTTCTTC
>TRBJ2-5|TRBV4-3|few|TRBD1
CASSQIAGTGETQYF
TGCGCCAGCAGCCAGATAGCCGGGACAGGAGAGACCCAGTACTTC
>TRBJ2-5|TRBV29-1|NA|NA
CSVGYAGMDGKVPRETQYF
TGCAGCGTTGGGTACGCAGGGATGGACGGGAAAGTCCCCAGGGAGACCCAGTACTTC
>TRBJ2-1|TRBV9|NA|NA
CASSVGGARYNEQFF
TGTGCCAGCAGCGTTGGGGGGGCGCGTTACAATGAGCAGTTCTTC
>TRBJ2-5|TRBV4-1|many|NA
CASSQPTVQETQYF
TGCGCCAGCAGCCAGCCGACAGTCCAAGAGACCCAGTACTTC
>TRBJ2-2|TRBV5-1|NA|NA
CASSFGGADTGELFF
TGCGCCAGCAGCTTCGGCGGGGCGGATACCGGGGAGCTGTTTTTT
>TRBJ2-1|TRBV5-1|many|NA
CASSLMAGPYNEQFF
TGCGCCAGCAGCTTGATGGCAGGGCCCTACAATGAGCAGTTCTTC
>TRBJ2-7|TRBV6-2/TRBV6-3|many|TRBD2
CASSPTGTSGSYEQYF
TGTGCCAGCAGCCCTACCGGGACTAGCGGCTCCTACGAGCAGTACTTC
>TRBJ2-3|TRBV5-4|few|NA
CASSLGGLGGTDTQYF
TGTGCCAGCAGCTTGGGCGGCTTAGGGGGCACAGATACGCAGTATTTT
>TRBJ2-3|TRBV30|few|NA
CAWSVRTARTDTQYF
TGTGCCTGGAGTGTACGTACCGCTCGCACAGATACGCAGTATTTT
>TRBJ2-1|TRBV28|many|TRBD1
CASSFSLTTGGSYNEQFF
TGTGCCAGCAGTTTCAGTCTTACCACAGGGGGCTCCTACAATGAGCAGTTCTTC
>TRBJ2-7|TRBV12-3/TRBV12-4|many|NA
CASSLSWTRYEQYF
TGTGCCAGCAGTTTGAGTTGGACCCGCTACGAGCAGTACTTC
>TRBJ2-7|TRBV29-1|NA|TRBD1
CSVEEGQKPSYEQYF
TGCAGCGTTGAAGAGGGACAGAAACCATCCTACGAGCAGTACTTC